The following is a TCR beta chain sequence with its context. The data are from a study of blood T cell repertoires in COVID-19. As for the study in general: The study drew acute and convalescent COVID-19 samples from the United States, Italy and Spain. The analysed material was cDNA or gDNA that came from T cells, B-cell-depleted T cells, or PBMCs.

This CDR3 region has 15 residues. The V segment lost 8 bases and the J segment 3 bases; nucleotides outside the gene matches: 10. Germline CDR1 and CDR2: MNHNY and SVGAGI (reference sequence). Authors' methods: Reference gene primer amplification gave estimated nucleated cell counts. Repertoires were generated with immunoSEQ multiplex PCR, while TCRdb's copy carries only in-frame clones and drops some. V and J calls and clone size are copied from that table; D and trimming were computed from the DNA. Found here are about 140,000 clones, around 90% of them singletons; the top ten hold more than 5%. The genes are TRBV6-6 and TRBJ2-5, with 9 bases identical to TRBD2. This TCR came from a human donor in a cohort sampled during active COVID-19. The sequencing input was peripheral blood. CDR3 nucleotides: TGTGCCAGCTCTCAAATCCTAGCGGGAAAAGAGACCCAGTACTTC. Its protein is CASSQILAGKETQYF.